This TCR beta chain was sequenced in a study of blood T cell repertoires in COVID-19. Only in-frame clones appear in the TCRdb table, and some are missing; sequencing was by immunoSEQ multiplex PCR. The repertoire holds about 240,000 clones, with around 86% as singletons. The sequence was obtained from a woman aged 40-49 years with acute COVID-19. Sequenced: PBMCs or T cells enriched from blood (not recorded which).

CDR3 loop: CASSLLQGSTDTQYF. In DNA, the CDR3 is TGTGCCAGCAGCTTGCTACAGGGGAGCACAGATACGCAGTATTTT. The genes are TRBV5-4 and TRBJ2-3; 7 bases fit TRBD1. From germline, CDR1 is SGHNT and CDR2 YYREEE (reference sequence). V was clipped by 1 base and J by 0 bases; unmatched bases: 2. CDR3 size: 15 residues.